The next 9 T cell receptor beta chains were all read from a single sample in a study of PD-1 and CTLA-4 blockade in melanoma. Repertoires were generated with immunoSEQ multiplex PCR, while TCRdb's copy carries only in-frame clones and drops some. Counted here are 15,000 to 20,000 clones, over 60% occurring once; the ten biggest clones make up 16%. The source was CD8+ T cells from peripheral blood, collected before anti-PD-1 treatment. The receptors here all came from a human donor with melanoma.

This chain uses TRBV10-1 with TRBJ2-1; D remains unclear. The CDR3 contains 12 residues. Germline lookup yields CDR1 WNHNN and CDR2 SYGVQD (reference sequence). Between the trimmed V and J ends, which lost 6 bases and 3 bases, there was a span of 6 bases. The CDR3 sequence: CASSGFYNEQFF. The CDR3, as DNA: TGCGCCAGCAGCGGGTTCTACAATGAGCAGTTCTTC.

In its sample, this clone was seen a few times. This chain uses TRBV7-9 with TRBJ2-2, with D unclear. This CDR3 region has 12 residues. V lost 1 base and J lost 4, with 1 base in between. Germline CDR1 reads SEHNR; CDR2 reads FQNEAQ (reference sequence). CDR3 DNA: TGTGCCAGCAGCTTAGGCACCGGGGAGCTGTTTTTT. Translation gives CASSLGTGELFF.

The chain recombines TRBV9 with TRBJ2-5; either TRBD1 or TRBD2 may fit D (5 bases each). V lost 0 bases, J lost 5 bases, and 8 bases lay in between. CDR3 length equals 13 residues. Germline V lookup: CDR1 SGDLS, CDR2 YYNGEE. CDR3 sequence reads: CASSVGGAETQYF. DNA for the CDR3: TGTGCCAGCAGCGTAGGAGGGGCCGAGACCCAGTACTTC. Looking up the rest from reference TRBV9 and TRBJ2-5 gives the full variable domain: DSGVTQTPKHLITATGQRVTLRCSPRSGDLSVYWYQQSLDQGLQFLIQYYNGEERAKGNILERFSAQQFPDLHSELNLSSLELGDSALYFCASSVGGAETQYFGPGTRLLVL.

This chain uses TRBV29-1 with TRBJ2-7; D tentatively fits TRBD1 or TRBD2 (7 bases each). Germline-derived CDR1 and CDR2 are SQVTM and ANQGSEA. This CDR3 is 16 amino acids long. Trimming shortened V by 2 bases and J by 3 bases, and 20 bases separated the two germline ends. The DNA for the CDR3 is TGCAGCGTTGAAAGGGTCCGGGGGGCAGGGGGCTACGAGCAGTACTTC. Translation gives CSVERVRGAGGYEQYF.

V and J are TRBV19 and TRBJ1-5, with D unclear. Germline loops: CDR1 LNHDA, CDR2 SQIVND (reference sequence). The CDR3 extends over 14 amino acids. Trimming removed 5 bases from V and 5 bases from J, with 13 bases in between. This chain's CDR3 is CASSVVSLYQPQHF. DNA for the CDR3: TGTGCCAGTAGTGTGGTCTCTCTCTATCAGCCCCAGCATTTT.

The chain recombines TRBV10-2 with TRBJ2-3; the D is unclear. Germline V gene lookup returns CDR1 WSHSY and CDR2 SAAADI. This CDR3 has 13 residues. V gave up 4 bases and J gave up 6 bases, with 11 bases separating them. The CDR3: CASSVGRYDTQYF. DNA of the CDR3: TGCGCCAGCAGTGTCGGTCGTTACGATACGCAGTATTTT.

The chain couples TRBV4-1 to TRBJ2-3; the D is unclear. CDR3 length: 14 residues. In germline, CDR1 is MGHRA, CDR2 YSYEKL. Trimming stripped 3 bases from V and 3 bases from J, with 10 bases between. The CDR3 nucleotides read TGCGCCAGCAGCCATCCTGGACCTACAGATACGCAGTATTTT. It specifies CASSHPGPTDTQYF.

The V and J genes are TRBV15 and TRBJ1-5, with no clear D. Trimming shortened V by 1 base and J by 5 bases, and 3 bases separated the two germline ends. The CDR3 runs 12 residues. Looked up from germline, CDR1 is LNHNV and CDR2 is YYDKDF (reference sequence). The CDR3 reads CATSRGHQPQHF. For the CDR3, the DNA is TGTGCCACCAGCAGAGGCCATCAGCCCCAGCATTTT.

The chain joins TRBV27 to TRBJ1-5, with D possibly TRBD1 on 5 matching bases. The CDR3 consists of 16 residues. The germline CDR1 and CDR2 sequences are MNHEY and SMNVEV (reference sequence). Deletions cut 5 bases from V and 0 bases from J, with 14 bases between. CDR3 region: CASSPGTVYSNQPQHF. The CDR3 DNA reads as TGTGCCAGCAGTCCCGGGACCGTGTATAGCAATCAGCCCCAGCATTTT.